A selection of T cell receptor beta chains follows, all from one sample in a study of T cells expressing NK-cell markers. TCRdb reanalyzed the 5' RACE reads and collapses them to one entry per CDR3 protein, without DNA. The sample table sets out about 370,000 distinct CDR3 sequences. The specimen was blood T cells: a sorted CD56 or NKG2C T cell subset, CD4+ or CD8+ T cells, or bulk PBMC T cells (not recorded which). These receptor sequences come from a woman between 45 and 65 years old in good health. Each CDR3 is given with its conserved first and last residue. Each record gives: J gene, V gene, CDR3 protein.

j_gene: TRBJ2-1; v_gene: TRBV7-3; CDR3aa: CASSLATGENEQFF
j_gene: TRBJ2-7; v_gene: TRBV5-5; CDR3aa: CASSPGGARAGGPYEQYF
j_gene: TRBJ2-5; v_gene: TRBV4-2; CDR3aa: CASSQVGNPQETQYF
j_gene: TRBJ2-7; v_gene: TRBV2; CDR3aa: CATGDRDEQYF
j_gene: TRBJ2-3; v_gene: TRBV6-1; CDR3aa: CASSVSRVSTDTQYF
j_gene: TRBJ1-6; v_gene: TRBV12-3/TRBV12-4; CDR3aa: CATQAGPISPLHF
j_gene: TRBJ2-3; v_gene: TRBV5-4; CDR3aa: CASSKGQGNTQYF
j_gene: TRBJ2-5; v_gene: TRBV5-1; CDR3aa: CASSLEGGAETQYF
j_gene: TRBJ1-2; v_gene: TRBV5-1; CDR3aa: CASSLNTLNYGYTF
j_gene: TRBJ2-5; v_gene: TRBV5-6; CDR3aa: CASSLYGTSGRIIETQYF
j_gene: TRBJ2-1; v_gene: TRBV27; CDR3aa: CASSTGFFNEQFF
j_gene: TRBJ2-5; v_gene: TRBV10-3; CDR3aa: CAIKKEGSETQYF
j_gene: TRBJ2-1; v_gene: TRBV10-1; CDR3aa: CASSESWQAPFF
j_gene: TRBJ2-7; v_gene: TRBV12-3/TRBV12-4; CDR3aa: CASSLAGGLSEQYF
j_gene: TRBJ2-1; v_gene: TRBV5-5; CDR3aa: CASSLEGLAAYNEQFF
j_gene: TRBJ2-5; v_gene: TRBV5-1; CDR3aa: CASSLFSGPQETQYF
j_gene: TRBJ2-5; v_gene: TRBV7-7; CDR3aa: CASSQSRHYQETQYF
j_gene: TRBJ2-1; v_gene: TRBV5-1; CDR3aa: CASSLVATRYYNEQFF
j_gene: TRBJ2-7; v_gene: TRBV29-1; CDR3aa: CSVVEWAREQYF
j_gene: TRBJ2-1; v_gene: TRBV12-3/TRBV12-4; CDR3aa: CASRSGSYNEQFF
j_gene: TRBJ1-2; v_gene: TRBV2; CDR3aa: CASSERTYGYTF
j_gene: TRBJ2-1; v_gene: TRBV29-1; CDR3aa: CSVVPRTGYNEQFF
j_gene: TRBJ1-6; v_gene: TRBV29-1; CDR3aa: CSAAGRVALHF
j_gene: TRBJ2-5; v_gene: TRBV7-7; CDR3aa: CASSSGLWETQYF
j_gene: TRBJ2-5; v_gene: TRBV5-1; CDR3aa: CASQGLGETQYF
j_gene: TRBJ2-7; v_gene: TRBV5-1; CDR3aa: CASSLAGTVSYEQYF
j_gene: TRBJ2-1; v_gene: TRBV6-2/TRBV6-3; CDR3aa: CASRSPQTSGRLAPYNEQFF
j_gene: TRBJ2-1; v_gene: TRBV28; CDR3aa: CASSLQLPNEQFF
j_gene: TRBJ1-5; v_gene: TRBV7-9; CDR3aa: CASSLSGVTWHF
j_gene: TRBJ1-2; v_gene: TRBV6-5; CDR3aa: CASSQNRGNYGYTF
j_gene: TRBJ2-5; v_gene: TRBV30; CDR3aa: CARGLAEETQYF
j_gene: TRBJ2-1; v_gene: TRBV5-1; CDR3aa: CASSPGFSSVTVYNEQFF
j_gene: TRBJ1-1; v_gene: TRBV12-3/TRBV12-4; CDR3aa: CASSPGTLPLGNTEAFF
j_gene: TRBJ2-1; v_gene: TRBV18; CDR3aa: CASSPRQLSYNEQFF
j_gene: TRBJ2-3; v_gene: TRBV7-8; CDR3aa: CATPGRTTDTQYF
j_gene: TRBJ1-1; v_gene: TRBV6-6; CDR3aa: CASVPERMNTEAFF
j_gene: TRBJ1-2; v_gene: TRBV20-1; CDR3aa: CSAPPPDRRYGYTF
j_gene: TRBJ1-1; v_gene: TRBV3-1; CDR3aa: CASSPDYLRNTEAFF
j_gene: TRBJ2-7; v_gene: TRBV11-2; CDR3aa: CASRNPGRDMTYEQYF
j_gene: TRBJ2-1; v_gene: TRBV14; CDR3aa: CASSREASSYHEQFF
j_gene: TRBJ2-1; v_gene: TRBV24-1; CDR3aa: CATSDTTNPYNEQFF
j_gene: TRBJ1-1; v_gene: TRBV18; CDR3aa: CASSLLDRGNTEAFF
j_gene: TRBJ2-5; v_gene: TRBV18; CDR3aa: CASSPLEAPGETQYF
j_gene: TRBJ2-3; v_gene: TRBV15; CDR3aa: CATSRDLGGQGTDTQYF
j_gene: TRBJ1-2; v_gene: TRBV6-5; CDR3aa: CASSRDRLPGGYTF
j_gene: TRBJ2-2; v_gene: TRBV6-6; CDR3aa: CASSYPRDGELFF
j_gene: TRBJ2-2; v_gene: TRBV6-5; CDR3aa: CASSYSWSDLNTGELFF
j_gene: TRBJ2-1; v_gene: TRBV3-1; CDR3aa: CASSPQAGPWDEQFF
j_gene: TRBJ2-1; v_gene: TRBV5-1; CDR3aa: CASGELGGVRDEQFF
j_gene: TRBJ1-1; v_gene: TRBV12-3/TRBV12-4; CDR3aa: CASSLTGSGAFF
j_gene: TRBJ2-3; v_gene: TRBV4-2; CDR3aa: CASSQDLGRKTDTQYF
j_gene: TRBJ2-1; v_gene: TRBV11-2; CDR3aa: CASSLGRGLRTRFNSYNEQFF
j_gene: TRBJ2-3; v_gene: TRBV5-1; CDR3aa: CASSRGQPTTDTQYF
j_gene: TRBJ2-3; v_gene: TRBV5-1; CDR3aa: CASSQAGTGVPDTQYF
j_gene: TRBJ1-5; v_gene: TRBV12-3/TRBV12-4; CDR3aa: CASSLARGDQPQHF
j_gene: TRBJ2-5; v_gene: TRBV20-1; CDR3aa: CSANTGRGETQYF
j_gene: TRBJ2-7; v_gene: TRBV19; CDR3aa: CAAGESIYEQYF